Below, 6 T cell receptor beta chains from the same sample are listed, as sequenced in a study of cytomegalovirus exposure and HLA in healthy donors. Primers for the PCR totalled 60 Vbeta and 13 Jbeta. Measured with immunoSEQ multiplex PCR; TCRdb has only the in-frame clones, and not every one. This sample has some 160,000 clones, with over 60% found just once. Sequences were obtained from PBMCs. The receptors here all came from a woman aged 35 to 49 in good health and CMV-seronegative.

The chain carries TRBV5-1 and TRBJ1-2; 9 nucleotides match TRBD1. The ends lost 7 bases at V and 5 bases at J; junction bases unmatched: 12. This CDR3 is 15 amino acids long. Germline CDR1 is SGHRS and CDR2 is YFSETQ. The CDR3 coding sequence is TGCGCCAGCCGTGATAATGACAGGGGGAGTTATGGCTACACCTTC. Residues: CASRDNDRGSYGYTF.

This sequence joins TRBV9 and TRBJ1-2; a weak D match, TRBD1 (6 bases). The CDR3 runs 15 residues. V was trimmed by 7 bases and J by 5 bases, leaving 21 bases between them. Germline V gene data show CDR1 as SGDLS and CDR2 as YYNGEE. CDR3 in DNA: TGTGCCAGCGCGACGGGGGGCAAACAACGATATGGCTACACCTTC. Its protein product is CASATGGKQRYGYTF.

The chain links TRBV5-1 to TRBJ1-4, with 8 bases aligning to TRBD1. Germline trimming cut 4 bases from V and 8 bases from J; bases unmatched to any gene: 16. Germline assignment: CDR1 SGHRS and CDR2 YFSETQ. The CDR3 is 17 residues long. DNA for the CDR3: TGCGCCAGCAGCCCTGGCGGCATCAGGGGGCCGAGGGAAAAACTGTTTTTT. As protein: CASSPGGIRGPREKLFF.

In DNA, the CDR3 is TGTGCCAGCAAAAACGGGGGGGCAGATGAGCAGTTCTTC. Translated, it gives CASKNGGADEQFF. This chain uses TRBV2 with TRBJ2-1, with TRBD2 matching over 8 bases. The CDR3 has 13 residues. V gave up 7 bases and J gave up 8 bases; unmatched junction bases: 7. Germline V gene sequence: CDR1 SNHLY, CDR2 FYNNEI.

This chain uses TRBV27 with TRBJ2-1; the D gene is possibly TRBD2 (5 bases). The CDR3 extends over 14 amino acids. Germline V gene lookup returns CDR1 MNHEY and CDR2 SMNVEV (reference sequence). With 8 bases removed from V and 7 bases from J, the gap between germline ends came to 18 bases. CDR3 DNA: TGTGCCAGCGGGTCAGGCGGCGGGTTGAATGAGCAGTTCTTC. Its translation: CASGSGGGLNEQFF.

J is TRBJ2-7 and V is TRBV10-3; the D is unclear. Germline values: CDR1 ENHRY, CDR2 SYGVKD. The CDR3 is 14 residues long. Trimming removed 2 bases at V and 3 bases at J, with 11 bases between. CDR3: CAISEGIEIYEQYF. The CDR3 DNA is TGTGCCATCAGTGAGGGTATAGAGATCTACGAGCAGTACTTC.